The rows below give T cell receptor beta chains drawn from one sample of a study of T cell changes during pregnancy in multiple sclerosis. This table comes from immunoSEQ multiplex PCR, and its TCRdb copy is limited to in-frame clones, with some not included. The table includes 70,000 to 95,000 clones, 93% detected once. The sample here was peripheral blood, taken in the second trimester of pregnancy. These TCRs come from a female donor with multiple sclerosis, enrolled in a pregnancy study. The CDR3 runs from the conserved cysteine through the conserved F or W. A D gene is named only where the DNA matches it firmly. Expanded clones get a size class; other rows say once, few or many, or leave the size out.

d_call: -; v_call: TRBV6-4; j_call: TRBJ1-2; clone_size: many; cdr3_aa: CASSDTPQALPGGYTF; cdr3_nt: TGTGCCAGCAGTGACACACCCCAGGCGCTTCCCGGCGGCTACACCTTC
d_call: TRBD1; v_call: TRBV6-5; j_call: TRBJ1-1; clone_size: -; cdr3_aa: CASSRDSGTEAFF; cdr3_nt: TGTGCCAGCAGTAGGGACAGTGGCACTGAAGCTTTCTTT
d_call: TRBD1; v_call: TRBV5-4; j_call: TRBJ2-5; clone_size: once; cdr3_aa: CASRPDREGETQYF; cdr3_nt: TGTGCCAGCAGGCCCGACAGGGAAGGAGAGACCCAGTACTTC
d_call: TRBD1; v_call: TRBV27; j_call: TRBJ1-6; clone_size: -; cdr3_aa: CASRTTTGGRSPLHF; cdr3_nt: TGTGCCAGCAGGACGACGACAGGGGGGAGATCACCCCTCCACTTT
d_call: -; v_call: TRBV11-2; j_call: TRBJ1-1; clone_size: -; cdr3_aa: CASSFRVGSTEAFF; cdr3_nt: TGTGCCAGCAGCTTCAGGGTCGGGAGCACTGAAGCTTTCTTT
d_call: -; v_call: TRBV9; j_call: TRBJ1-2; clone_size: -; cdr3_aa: CASSVGNDYGYTF; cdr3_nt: TGTGCCAGCAGCGTCGGTAACGACTATGGCTACACCTTC
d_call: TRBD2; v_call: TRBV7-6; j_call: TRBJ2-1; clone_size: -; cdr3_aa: CASSLRPPISGDSSYNEQFF; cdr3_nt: TGTGCCAGCAGCTTACGCCCCCCGATTAGCGGGGATAGCTCCTACAATGAGCAGTTCTTC
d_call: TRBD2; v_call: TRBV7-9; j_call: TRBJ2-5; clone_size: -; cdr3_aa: CASSRKGLAGGETQYF; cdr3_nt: TGTGCCAGCAGCAGAAAGGGACTAGCGGGGGGGGAGACCCAGTACTTC
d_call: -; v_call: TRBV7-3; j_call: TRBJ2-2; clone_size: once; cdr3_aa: CASGLTGTGELFF; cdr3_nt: TGTGCCAGCGGGCTCACGGGAACCGGGGAGCTGTTTTTT
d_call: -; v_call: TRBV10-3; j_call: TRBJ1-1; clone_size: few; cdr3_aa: CASGEASTEAFF; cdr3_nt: TGTGCCAGCGGGGAGGCAAGCACTGAAGCTTTCTTT
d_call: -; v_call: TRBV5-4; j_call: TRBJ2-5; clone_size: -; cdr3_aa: CASSFPGRQETQYF; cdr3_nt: TGTGCCAGCAGCTTTCCAGGTCGCCAAGAGACCCAGTACTTC
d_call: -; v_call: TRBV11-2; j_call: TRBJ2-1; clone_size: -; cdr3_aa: CASSLVSEHEQFF; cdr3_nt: TGTGCCAGCAGCTTAGTTTCGGAGCATGAGCAGTTCTTC
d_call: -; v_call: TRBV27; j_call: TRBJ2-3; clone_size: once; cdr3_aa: CASSLPSVTDTQYF; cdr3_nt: TGTGCCAGCAGTCTTCCGTCCGTCACAGATACGCAGTATTTT
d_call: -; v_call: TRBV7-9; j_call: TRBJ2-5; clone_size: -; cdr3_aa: CASSFGQNQETQYF; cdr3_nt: TGTGCCAGCAGCTTTGGGCAGAACCAAGAGACCCAGTACTTC
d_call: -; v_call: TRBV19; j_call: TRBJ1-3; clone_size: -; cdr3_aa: CASTRLGHGNTIYF; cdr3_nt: TGTGCCAGTACCCGGTTAGGACATGGAAACACCATATATTTT
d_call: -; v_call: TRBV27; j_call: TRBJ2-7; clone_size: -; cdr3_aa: CASLPSAGERAYEQYF; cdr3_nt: TGTGCCAGCCTACCTTCGGCCGGGGAACGAGCTTACGAGCAGTACTTC
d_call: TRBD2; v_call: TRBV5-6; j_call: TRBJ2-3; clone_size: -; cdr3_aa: CASSPGTSGTDTQYF; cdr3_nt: TGTGCCAGCAGCCCGGGGACTAGCGGCACAGATACGCAGTATTTT
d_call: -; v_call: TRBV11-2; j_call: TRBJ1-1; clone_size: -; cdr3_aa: CASSRGNTEAFF; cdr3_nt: TGTGCCAGCAGTAGGGGGAACACTGAAGCTTTCTTT
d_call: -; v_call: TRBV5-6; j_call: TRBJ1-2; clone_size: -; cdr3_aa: CASSLEEGGEGLYGYTF; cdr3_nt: TGTGCCAGCAGCTTGGAGGAAGGGGGGGAAGGGCTCTATGGCTACACCTTC
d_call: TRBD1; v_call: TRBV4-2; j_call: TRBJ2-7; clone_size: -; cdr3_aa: CASSHAPTGGEQYF; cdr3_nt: TGTGCCAGCAGCCACGCGCCCACAGGGGGCGAGCAGTACTTC
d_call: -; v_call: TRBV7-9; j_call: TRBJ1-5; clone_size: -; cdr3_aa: CASSPLPQHF; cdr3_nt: TGTGCCAGCAGCCCCCTACCCCAGCATTTT
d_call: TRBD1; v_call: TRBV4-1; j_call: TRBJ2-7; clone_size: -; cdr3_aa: CASSLRTGLGEQYF; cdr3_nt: TGCGCCAGCAGCCTGCGGACAGGGCTGGGGGAGCAGTACTTC
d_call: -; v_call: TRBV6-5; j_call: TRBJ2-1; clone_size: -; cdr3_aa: CASSFTRAGAGNEQFF; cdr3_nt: TGTGCCAGCAGTTTCACACGGGCGGGGGCGGGGAATGAGCAGTTCTTC
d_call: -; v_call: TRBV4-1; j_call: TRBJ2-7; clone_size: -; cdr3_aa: CASSRGLSDYEQYF; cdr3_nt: TGCGCCAGCAGCCGTGGATTGAGCGACTACGAGCAGTACTTC
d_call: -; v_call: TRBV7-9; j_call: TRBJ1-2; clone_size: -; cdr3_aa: CASSQGAYGYTF; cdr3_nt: TGTGCCAGCAGCCAAGGGGCTTATGGCTACACCTTC
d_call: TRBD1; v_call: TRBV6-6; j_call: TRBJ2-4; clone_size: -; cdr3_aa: CASLRDRGVGNIQYF; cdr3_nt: TGTGCCAGTCTCCGGGACAGGGGGGTTGGAAACATTCAGTACTTC
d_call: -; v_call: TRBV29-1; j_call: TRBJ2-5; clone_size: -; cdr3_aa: CSVEASYPRTAYQETQYF; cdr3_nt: TGCAGCGTTGAAGCCTCTTATCCCCGGACAGCGTACCAAGAGACCCAGTACTTC
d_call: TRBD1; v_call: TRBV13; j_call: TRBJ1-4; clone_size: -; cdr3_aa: CASSHDRVTNEKLFF; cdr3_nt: TGTGCCAGCAGCCACGACAGGGTTACTAATGAAAAACTGTTTTTT
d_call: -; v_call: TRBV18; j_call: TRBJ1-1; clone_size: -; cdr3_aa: CASLDRNTEAFF; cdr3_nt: TGTGCCAGTCTCGACAGGAACACTGAAGCTTTCTTT
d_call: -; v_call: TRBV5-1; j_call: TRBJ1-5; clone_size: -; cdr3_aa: CASSLTSGSNQPQHF; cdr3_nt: TGCGCCAGCAGCTTGACCTCCGGTAGCAATCAGCCCCAGCATTTT
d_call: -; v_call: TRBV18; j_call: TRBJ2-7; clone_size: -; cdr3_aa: CASSPKQDLYEQYF; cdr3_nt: TGTGCCAGCTCACCGAAACAGGATCTTTACGAGCAGTACTTC